The source of this T cell receptor beta chain is a study of cytomegalovirus exposure and HLA in healthy donors. General observations from the study: A reported reduction in N-insertions relative to the roughly 710-donor mean was seen in an Asian-associated ancestry cluster in a later analysis. Data from an earlier analysis indicated that most TCR beta V segments were productive either about 90% or about 30% of the time.

This clone has only a few counts. Its antigen is not identified. Amplification used 60 Vbeta primers and 13 Jbeta primers. Measured with immunoSEQ multiplex PCR; TCRdb has only the in-frame clones, and not every one. The sample shows roughly 86,000 clones, over 65% of them seen only once. Among the donors, all were healthy bone marrow donors. The CDR3 has 14 amino acids. The germline V gene encodes CDR1 SNHLY and CDR2 FYNNEI. The rearrangement links TRBV2 to TRBJ2-5; D is unresolved. The J call is doubtful: the DNA matches TRBJ2-7 better. This receptor was taken from a man aged 30-40 years in good health and CMV-seronegative. Sample: PBMCs. CDR3 residues: CASSEAYIPYEQYF. The DNA for the CDR3 is TGTGCCAGCAGTGAAGCTTATATCCCATACGAGCAGTACTTC.